This T cell receptor (beta chain) emerged from a study of shared clonotypes between healthy human individuals. Sequencing was performed with immunoSEQ multiplex PCR; in TCRdb, only in-frame clones are kept and a portion is missing. The table shows 1,100,000 or so clones, with around 82% occurring only once. The length of the CDR3 is 16 residues. Germline values: CDR1 MNHNS, CDR2 SASEGT. A word on this clone: The target antigen is unknown. The junction departs from the called germline gene at one end, perhaps through a read error.

General observations from the study: Naive CD4 clonotypes overlapped across a few donors at roughly 5.1%. The study generally estimated greater richness for naive than memory subsets. Depth was large, yet rarefaction showed that sorted-subset sequencing was incomplete.

This sequence joins TRBV6-1 and TRBJ2-6, with D possibly matching TRBD1 (5 bases). The receptor was isolated from a man younger than 35 in good health. Some clones in this sample may be carry-over from other donors' samples. The sample comprised memory CD4+ T cells from PBMCs. Specified subset: CD45RA-negative fraction. This CDR3 is CASSKAGLSGANVLTF. The DNA for the CDR3 is TGTGCCAGCAGTAAAGCAGGGCTCTCTGGGGCCAACGTCCTGACTTTC.